The subject of this entry is one TCR beta chain. This sample was taken from a study of control samples from healthy donors and cancer patients. The assay was immunoSEQ multiplex PCR, and TCRdb's table has in-frame clones only and misses some. The sample has tens of thousands of clones, approximately 86% seen once. V lost 4 bases to trimming and J lost 0 bases, with 14 bases between them. The CDR3 contains 15 residues. CDR1 and CDR2 (germline): SQVTM, ANQGSEA. The clonotype comes from a man aged 60 to 75 in good health. Sequencing input: blood. The chain carries TRBV29-1 and TRBJ2-3, with D tentatively TRBD2 (5 bases). The CDR3 is CSVVLAVTSTDTQYF. CDR3 sequence (DNA): TGCAGCGTTGTTCTAGCAGTTACTAGCACAGATACGCAGTATTTT.